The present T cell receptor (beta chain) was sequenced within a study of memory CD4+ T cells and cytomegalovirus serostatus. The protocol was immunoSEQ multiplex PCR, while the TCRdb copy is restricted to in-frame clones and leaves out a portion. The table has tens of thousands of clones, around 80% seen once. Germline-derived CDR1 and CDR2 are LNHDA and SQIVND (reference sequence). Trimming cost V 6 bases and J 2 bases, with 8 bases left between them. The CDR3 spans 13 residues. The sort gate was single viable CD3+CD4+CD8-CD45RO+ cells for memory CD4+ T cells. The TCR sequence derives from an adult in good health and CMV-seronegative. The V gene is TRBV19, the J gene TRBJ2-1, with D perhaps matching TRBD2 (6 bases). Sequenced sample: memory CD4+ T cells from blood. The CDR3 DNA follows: TGTGCCAGTAGAGGACTAACCTACAATGAGCAGTTCTTC. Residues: CASRGLTYNEQFF.